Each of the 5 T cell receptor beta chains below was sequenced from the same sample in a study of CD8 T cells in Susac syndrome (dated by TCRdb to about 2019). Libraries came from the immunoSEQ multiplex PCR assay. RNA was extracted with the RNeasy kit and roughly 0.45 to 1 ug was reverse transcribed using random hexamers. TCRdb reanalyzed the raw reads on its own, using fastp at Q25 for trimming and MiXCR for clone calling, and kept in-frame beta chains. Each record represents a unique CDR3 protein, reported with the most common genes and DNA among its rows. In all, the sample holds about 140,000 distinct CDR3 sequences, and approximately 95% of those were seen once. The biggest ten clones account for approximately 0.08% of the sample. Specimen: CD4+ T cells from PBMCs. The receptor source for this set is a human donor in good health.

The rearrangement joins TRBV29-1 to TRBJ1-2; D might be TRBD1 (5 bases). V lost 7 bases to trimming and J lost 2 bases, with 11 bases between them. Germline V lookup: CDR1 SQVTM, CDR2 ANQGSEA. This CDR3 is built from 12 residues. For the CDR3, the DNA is TGCAGCGAGGGGACGCTAAACTATGGCTACACCTTC. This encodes CSEGTLNYGYTF.

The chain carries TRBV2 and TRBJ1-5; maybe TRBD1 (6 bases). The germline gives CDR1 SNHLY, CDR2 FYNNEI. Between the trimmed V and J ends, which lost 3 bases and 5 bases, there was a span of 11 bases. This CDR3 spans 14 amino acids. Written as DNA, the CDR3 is TGTGCCAGCAGTGACAGGGGAAGGGATCAGCCCCAGCATTTT. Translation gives CASSDRGRDQPQHF.

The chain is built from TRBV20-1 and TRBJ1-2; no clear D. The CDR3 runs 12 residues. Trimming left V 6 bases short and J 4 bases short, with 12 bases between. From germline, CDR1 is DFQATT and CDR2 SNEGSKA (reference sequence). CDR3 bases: TGCAGTGCGGCTGGGATGCGCTATGGCTACACCTTC. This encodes CSAAGMRYGYTF.

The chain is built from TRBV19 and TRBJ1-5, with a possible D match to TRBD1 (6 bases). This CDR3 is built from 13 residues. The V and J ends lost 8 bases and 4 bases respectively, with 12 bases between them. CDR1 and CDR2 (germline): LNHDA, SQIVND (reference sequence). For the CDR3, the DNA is TGTGCCAGTGCCGGGACAACTAATCAGCCCCAGCATTTT. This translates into CASAGTTNQPQHF.

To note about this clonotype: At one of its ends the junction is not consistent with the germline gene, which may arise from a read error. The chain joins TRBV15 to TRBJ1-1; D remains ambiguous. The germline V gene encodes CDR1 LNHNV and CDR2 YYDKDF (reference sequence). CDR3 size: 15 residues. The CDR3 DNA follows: TGTGCCACCAGCAGAGATCCCGGGGAAAGGACTGAAGTTTTCTTT. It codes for CATSRDPGERTEVFF.